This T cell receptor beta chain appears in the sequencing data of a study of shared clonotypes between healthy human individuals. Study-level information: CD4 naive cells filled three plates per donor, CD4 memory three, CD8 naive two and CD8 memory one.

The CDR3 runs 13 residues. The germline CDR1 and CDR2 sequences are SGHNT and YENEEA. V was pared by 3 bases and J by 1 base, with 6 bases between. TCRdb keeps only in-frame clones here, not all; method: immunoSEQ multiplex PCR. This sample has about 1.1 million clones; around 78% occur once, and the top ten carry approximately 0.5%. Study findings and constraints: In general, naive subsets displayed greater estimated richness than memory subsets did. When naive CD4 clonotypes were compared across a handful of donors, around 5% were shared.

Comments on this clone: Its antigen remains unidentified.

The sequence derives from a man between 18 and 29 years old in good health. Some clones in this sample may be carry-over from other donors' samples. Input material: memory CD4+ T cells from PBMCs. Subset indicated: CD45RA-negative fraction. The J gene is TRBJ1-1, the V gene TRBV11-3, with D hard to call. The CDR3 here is CASSFSTNTEAFF. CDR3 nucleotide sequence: TGTGCCAGCAGCTTTAGTACGAACACTGAAGCTTTCTTT. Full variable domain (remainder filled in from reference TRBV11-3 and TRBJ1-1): EAGVVQSPRYKIIEKKQPVAFWCNPISGHNTLYWYLQNLGQGPELLIRYENEEAVDDSQLPKDRFSAERLKGVDSTLKIQPAELGDSAVYLCASSFSTNTEAFFGQGTRLTVV.